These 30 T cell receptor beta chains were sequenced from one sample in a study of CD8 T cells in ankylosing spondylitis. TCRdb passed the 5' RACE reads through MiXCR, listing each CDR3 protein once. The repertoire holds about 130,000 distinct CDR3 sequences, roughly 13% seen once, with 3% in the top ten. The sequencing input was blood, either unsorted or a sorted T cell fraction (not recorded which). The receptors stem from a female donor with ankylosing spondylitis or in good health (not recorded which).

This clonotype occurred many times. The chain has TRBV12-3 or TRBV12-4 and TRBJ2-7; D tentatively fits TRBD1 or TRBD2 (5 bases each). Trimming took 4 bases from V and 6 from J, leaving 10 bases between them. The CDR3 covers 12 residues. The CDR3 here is CASSSTGGEQYF. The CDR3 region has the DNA TGTGCCAGCAGTTCAACAGGAGGCGAGCAGTACTTC.

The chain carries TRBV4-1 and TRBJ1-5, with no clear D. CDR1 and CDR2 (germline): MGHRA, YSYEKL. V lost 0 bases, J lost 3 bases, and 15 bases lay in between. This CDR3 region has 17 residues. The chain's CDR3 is CASSQEDFSRTNQPQHF. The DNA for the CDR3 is TGCGCCAGCAGCCAAGAAGACTTCTCTAGGACCAATCAGCCCCAGCATTTT.

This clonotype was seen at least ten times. As DNA, the CDR3 is TGTGCCAGCAGCTTTACGGGAGGTTCACCCCTCCACTTT. Translating it yields CASSFTGGSPLHF. This chain links TRBV7-2 with TRBJ1-6; D gene unclear. Trimming took 3 bases from V and 9 from J, leaving 9 bases between them. Per germline, CDR1 SGHTA and CDR2 FQGNSA. The CDR3 covers 13 residues.

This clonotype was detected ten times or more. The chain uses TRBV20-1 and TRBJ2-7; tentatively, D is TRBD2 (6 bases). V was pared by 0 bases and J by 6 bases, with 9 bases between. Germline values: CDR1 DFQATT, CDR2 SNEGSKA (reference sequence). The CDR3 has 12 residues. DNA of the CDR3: TGCAGTGCTAGAGAGGGACTTCTCGAGCAGTACTTC. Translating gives CSAREGLLEQYF.

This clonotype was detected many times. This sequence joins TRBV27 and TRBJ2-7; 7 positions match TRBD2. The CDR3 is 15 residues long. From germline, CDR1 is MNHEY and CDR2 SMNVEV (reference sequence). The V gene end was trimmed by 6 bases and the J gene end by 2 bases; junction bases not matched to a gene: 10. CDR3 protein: CASSLSGTSTYEQYF. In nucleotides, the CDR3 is TGTGCCAGCAGCCTGAGCGGGACCTCAACCTACGAGCAGTACTTC.

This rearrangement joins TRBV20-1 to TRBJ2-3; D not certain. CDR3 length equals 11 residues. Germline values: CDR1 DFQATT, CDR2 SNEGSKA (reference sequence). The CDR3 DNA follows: TGCCAAGTTCGGTTAAAGGATACGCAGTATTTT. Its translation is CQVRLKDTQYF.

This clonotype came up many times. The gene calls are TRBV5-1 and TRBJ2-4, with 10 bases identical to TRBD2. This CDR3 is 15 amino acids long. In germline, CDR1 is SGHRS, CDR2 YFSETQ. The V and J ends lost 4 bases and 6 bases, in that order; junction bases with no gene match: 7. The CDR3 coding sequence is TGCGCCAGCAGCCGGAGCGGGAGGGCCCTAAACATTCAGTACTTC. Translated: CASSRSGRALNIQYF.

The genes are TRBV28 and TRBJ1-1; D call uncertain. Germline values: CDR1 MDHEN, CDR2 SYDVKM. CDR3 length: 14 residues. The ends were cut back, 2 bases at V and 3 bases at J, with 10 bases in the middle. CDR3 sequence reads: CASSLGRSDTEAFF. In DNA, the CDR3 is TGTGCCAGCAGTTTAGGGAGGTCGGACACTGAAGCTTTCTTT.

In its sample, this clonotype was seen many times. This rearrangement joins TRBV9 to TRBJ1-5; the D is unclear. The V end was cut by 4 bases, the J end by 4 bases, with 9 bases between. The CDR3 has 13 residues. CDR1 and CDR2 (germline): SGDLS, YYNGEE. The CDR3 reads CASSPSPNQPQHF. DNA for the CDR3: TGTGCCAGCAGCCCCTCCCCAAATCAGCCCCAGCATTTT.

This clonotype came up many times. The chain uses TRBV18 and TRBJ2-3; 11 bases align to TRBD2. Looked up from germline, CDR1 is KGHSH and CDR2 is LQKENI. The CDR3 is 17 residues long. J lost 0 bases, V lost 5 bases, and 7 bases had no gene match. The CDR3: CASSGTSGRHSTDTQYF. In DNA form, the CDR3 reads TGTGCCAGCTCAGGAACTAGCGGGAGACACAGCACAGATACGCAGTATTTT.

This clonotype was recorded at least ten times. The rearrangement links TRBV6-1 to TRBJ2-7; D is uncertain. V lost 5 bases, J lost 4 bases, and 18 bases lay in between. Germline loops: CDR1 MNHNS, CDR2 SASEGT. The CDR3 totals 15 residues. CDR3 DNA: TGTGCCAGCAGTCCTCCCCCCGGGCTCGGGTACGAGCAGTACTTC. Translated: CASSPPPGLGYEQYF.

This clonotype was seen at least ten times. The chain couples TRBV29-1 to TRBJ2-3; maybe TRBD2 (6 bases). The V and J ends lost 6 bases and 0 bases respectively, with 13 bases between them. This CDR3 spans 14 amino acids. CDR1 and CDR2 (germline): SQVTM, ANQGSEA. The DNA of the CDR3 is TGCAGCGTCGGAGGGGCAGGGAGCACAGATACGCAGTATTTT. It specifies CSVGGAGSTDTQYF.

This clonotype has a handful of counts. The DNA for the CDR3 is TGCGCCAGCAGCTTAGAGGACAGGGCCCATGAGCAGTTCTTC. Its protein is CASSLEDRAHEQFF. This chain joins TRBV5-1 and TRBJ2-1; 8 bases match TRBD1. The trim removed 2 bases at V and 8 bases at J, leaving 6 bases unmatched. The CDR3 has 14 amino acids. Per the germline V gene, CDR1 is SGHRS and CDR2 is YFSETQ.

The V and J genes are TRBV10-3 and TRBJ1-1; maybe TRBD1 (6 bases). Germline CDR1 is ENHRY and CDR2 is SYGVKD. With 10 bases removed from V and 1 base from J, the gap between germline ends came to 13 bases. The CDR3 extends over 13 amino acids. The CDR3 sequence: CANSQGTNTEAFF. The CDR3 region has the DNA TGTGCCAATTCACAGGGTACGAACACTGAAGCTTTCTTT.

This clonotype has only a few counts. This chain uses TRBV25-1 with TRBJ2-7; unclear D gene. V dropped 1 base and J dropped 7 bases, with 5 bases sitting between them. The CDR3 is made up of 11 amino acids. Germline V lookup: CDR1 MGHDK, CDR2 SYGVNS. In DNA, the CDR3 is TGTGCCAGCAGTGAATTGTTTGAGCAGTACTTC. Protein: CASSELFEQYF.

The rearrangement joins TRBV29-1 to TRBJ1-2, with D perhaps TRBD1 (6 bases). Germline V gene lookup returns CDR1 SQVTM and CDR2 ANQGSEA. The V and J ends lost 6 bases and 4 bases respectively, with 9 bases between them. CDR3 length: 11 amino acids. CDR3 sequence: CSVRDTYGYTF. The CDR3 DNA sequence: TGCAGCGTCAGGGACACCTATGGCTACACCTTC.

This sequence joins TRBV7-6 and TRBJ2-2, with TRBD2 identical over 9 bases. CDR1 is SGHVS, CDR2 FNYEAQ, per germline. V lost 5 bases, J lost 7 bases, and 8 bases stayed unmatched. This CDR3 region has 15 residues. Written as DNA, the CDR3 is TGTGCCAGCAGCCTGAGCGGGGGGTCCAGCGGGGAGCTGTTTTTT. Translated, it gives CASSLSGGSSGELFF.

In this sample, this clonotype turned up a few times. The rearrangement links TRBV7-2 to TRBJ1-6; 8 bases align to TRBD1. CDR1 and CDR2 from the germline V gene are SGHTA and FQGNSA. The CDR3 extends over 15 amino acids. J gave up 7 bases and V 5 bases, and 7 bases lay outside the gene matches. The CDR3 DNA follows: TGTGCCAGCAGCCTAGGGACAGGCTTCAATTCACCCCTCCACTTT. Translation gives CASSLGTGFNSPLHF.

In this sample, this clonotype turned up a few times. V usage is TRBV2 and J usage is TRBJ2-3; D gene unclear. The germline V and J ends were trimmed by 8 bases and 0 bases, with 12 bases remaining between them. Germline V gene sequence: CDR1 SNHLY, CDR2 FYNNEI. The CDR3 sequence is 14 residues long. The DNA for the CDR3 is TGTGCCAGCGGCGCGTCTTCTAGCACAGATACGCAGTATTTT. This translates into CASGASSSTDTQYF.

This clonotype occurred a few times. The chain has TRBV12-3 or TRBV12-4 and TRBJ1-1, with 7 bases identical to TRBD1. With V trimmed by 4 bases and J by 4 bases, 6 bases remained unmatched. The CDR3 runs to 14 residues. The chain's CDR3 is CASSSTGLGTEAFF. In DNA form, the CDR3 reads TGTGCCAGCAGTTCGACAGGGTTAGGCACTGAAGCTTTCTTT.

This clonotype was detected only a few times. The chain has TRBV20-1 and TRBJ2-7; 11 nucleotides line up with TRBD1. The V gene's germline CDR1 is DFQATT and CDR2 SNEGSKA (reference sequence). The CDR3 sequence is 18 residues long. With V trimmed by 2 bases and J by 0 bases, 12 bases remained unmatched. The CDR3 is CSARSGQGDLRSSYEQYF. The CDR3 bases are TGCAGTGCTAGATCGGGACAGGGGGACCTCCGGAGCTCCTACGAGCAGTACTTC.

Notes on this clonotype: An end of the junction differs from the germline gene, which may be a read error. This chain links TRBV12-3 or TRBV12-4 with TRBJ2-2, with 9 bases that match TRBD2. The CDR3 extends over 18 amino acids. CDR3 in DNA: TGTGCCAGCAGTTTACTCTGGCGGGGGGGCCAGGACACCGGGGAGCCGTTTTTT. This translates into CASSLLWRGGQDTGEPFF.

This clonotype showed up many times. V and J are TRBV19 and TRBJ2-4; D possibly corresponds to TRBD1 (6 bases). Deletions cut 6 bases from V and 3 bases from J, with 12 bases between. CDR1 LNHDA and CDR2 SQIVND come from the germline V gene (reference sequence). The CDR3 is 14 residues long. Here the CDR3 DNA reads TGTGCCAGTAGGGTGGACAGCTACAAAAACATTCAGTACTTC. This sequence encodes CASRVDSYKNIQYF.

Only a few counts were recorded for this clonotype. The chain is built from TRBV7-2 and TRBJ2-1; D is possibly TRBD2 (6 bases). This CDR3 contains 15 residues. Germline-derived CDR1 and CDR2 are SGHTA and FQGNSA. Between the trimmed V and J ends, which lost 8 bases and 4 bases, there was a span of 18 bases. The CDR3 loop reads CASETGRGKYNEQFF. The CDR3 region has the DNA TGTGCCAGCGAAACCGGGCGGGGAAAGTACAATGAGCAGTTCTTC.

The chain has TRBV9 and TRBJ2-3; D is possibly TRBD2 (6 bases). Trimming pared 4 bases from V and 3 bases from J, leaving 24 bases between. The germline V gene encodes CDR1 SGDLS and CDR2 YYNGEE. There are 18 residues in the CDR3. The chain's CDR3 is CASSPSSGYPIKTDTQYF. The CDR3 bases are TGTGCCAGCAGCCCGAGTAGCGGTTACCCGATAAAAACAGATACGCAGTATTTT.

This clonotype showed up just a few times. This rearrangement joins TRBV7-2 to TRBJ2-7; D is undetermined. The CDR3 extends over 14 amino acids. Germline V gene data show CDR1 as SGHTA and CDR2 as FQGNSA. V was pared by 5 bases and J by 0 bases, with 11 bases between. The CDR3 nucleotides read TGTGCCAGCAGCCCGACGGCGAGCTCCTACGAGCAGTACTTC. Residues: CASSPTASSYEQYF. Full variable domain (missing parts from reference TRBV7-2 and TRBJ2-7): GAGVSQSPSNKVTEKGKDVELRCDPISGHTALYWYRQSLGQGLEFLIYFQGNSAPDKSGLPSDRFSAERTGGSVSTLTIQRTQQEDSAVYLCASSPTASSYEQYFGPGTRLTVT.

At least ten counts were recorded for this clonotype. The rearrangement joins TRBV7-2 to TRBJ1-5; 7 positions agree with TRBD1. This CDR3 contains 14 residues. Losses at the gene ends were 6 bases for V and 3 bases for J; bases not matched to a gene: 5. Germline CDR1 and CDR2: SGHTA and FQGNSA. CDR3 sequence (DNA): TGTGCCAGCAGTCGGGACAGCTTCAATCAGCCCCAGCATTTT. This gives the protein CASSRDSFNQPQHF.

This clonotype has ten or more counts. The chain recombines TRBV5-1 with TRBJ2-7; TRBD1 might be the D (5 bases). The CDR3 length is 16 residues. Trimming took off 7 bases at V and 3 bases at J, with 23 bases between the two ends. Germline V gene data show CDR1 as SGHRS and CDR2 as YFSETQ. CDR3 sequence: CASSMGQRLEGYEQYF. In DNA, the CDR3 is TGCGCCAGCTCGATGGGGCAAAGGCTGGAAGGCTACGAGCAGTACTTC.

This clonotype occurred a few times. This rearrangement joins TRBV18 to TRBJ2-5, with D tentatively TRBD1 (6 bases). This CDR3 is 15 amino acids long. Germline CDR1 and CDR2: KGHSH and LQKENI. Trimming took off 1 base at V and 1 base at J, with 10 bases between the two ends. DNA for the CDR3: TGTGCCAGCTCACCACGAGGACAGTTCCAAGAGACCCAGTACTTC. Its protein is CASSPRGQFQETQYF.

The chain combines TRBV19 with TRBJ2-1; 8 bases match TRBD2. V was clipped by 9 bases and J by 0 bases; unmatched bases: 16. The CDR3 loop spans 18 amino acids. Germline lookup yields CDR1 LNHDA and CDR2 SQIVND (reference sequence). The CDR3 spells CARRGGSGTIYSYNEQFF. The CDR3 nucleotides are TGTGCCAGAAGGGGAGGTAGCGGGACGATCTACTCCTACAATGAGCAGTTCTTC. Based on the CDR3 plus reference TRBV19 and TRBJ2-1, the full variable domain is DGGITQSPKYLFRKEGQNVTLSCEQNLNHDAMYWYRQDPGQGLRLIYYSQIVNDFQKGDIAEGYSVSREKKESFPLTVTSAQKNPTAFYLCARRGGSGTIYSYNEQFFGPGTRLTVL.